The entry below gives a single T cell receptor beta chain sequence along with its context. Its antigen remains unidentified. Sequencing used immunoSEQ v3. Using immunoSEQ multiplex PCR, the repertoire was profiled, and TCRdb retains in-frame clones only, with some absent. The sample lists 36,000 or so clones, over 70% occurring once. Time point noted: pre-treatment sample, taken before nivolumab and TIL therapy. The data stem from a study of TIL therapy for anti-PD-1-resistant metastatic lung cancer. Study details: Patients had a median age of 54 years (range roughly 35-80). Most patients had lung adenocarcinoma. Study-wide results and limits: Treatment-naive, never-smoker and oncogene-addicted patients were overrepresented in this highly selected cohort. After infusion, TIL clonotypes partly replaced peripheral T cells and declined over months.

The germline gives CDR1 MNHEY, CDR2 SMNVEV (reference sequence). V was trimmed by 3 bases and J by 3 bases, leaving 20 bases between them. The CDR3 has 17 residues. This sequence joins TRBV27 and TRBJ1-1, with D hard to call. The TCR sequence derives from a person between 25 and 80 years old with non-small cell lung cancer. The sequences come from blood, collected at baseline. The CDR3 sequence: CASSFQPGYGRDTEAFF. CDR3 coding DNA: TGTGCCAGCAGTTTCCAACCTGGGTACGGTCGGGACACTGAAGCTTTCTTT.